The present TCR beta chain was sequenced within a study of cytomegalovirus exposure and HLA in healthy donors. Study-level results: Within an earlier analysis, most TCR beta V segments proved productive either about 90% or about 30% of the time. Later analysis placed DRB1 highest and HLA-C lowest in TCR association rates, which differed by HLA locus. Analyses of presence/absence relied on an assumption of roughly uniform sequencing depth across donors.

The CDR3 totals 15 residues. J was trimmed by 5 bases and V by 5 bases; bases with no gene match: 8. CDR1 and CDR2 from the germline V gene are GTSNPN and SVGIG (reference sequence). The PCR was carried out with 60 Vbeta primers and 13 Jbeta primers. TCRdb's copy holds only in-frame clones and misses some; the assay was immunoSEQ multiplex PCR. The sample includes over 40,000 clones, less than 75% of them seen just once. As concerns this clone: Its antigen is as yet unknown.

Sequencing was done on a sample of PBMCs. The V gene is TRBV30, the J gene TRBJ1-5, with 11 bases matching TRBD1. The sequence was obtained from a man aged 30 to 45 in good health and CMV-seronegative. CDR3 bases: TGTGCCTGGGACCTTGGACAGGGGGCAGATCAGCCCCAGCATTTT. Translated, it gives CAWDLGQGADQPQHF.